A selection of T cell receptor beta chains follows, all from one sample in a study of T cell changes during pregnancy in multiple sclerosis. Here immunoSEQ multiplex PCR was the method, and the copy in TCRdb shows in-frame clones only, minus some. The table has around 70,000 clones, around 94% seen once. This specimen consisted of peripheral blood, obtained in the third trimester of pregnancy. All receptors derive from a female donor with multiple sclerosis, enrolled in a pregnancy study. Each CDR3 is given with its conserved first and last residue. The D gene is left open where the match is weak. Not every row has a clone size; where given, it reads once, few, many or a size class.

cdr3_nt: TGTGCCAGCAGCCCTTCCCTTGACATTGTGGGCTACACCTTC
cdr3_aa: CASSPSLDIVGYTF
d_call: -
v_call: TRBV9
j_call: TRBJ1-2
clone_size: -

cdr3_nt: TGCGCCAGCAGCCAAGGACAGGGGTGGTATACCGGGGAGCTGTTTTTT
cdr3_aa: CASSQGQGWYTGELFF
d_call: TRBD1
v_call: TRBV4-3
j_call: TRBJ2-2
clone_size: few

cdr3_nt: TGCGCCAGCAGCTTGGTTCGGCGGGGGGCATTCAATGAGCAGTTCTTC
cdr3_aa: CASSLVRRGAFNEQFF
d_call: TRBD2
v_call: TRBV5-1
j_call: TRBJ2-1
clone_size: -

cdr3_nt: TGTGCCAGTAGTACACAGGGGGCGCACATTCAGTACTTC
cdr3_aa: CASSTQGAHIQYF
d_call: TRBD1
v_call: TRBV19
j_call: TRBJ2-4
clone_size: once

cdr3_nt: TGTGCCAGCAGGGGACAGGGCACTAATGAAAAACTGTTTTTT
cdr3_aa: CASRGQGTNEKLFF
d_call: TRBD1
v_call: TRBV27
j_call: TRBJ1-4
clone_size: -

cdr3_nt: TGTGCCAGCAGCGTAAAGGTCCGGGACAATGAGCAGTTCTTC
cdr3_aa: CASSVKVRDNEQFF
d_call: -
v_call: TRBV9
j_call: TRBJ2-1
clone_size: -

cdr3_nt: TGTGCCAGTAGTAGACAGGGCTTAACTTTGGAAGCTTTCTTT
cdr3_aa: CASSRQGLTLEAFF
d_call: TRBD1
v_call: TRBV19
j_call: TRBJ1-1
clone_size: -

cdr3_nt: TGTGCCAGCAGCTTTTCGGGAGGTTCCTTCTATGGCTACACCTTC
cdr3_aa: CASSFSGGSFYGYTF
d_call: -
v_call: TRBV5-8
j_call: TRBJ1-2
clone_size: -

cdr3_nt: TGTGCCAGCTCACAAAATAGGGGGCGCAACACTGAAGCTTTCTTT
cdr3_aa: CASSQNRGRNTEAFF
d_call: TRBD1
v_call: TRBV18
j_call: TRBJ1-1
clone_size: -

cdr3_nt: TGTGCCAGCAGCTTAGGAGCTAGCGGGGGGCCCTCGGAGACCCAGTACTTC
cdr3_aa: CASSLGASGGPSETQYF
d_call: TRBD2
v_call: TRBV7-6
j_call: TRBJ2-5
clone_size: once

cdr3_nt: TGTGCCAGCAGCTTGACAGGGCCGGGAAATGACTACACCTTC
cdr3_aa: CASSLTGPGNDYTF
d_call: -
v_call: TRBV5-4
j_call: TRBJ1-2
clone_size: -

cdr3_nt: TGCGCCAGCAGCTTGGTCAGGGGGAGTGAGCAGTTCTTC
cdr3_aa: CASSLVRGSEQFF
d_call: TRBD1
v_call: TRBV5-1
j_call: TRBJ2-1
clone_size: -

cdr3_nt: TGTGCCAGCACCCGAGGGGCGGGGGCTCACAATGAGCAGTTCTTC
cdr3_aa: CASTRGAGAHNEQFF
d_call: -
v_call: TRBV2
j_call: TRBJ2-1
clone_size: -

cdr3_nt: TGTGCCAGCAGTGCACAGGGTCGGGACTATGGCTACACCTTC
cdr3_aa: CASSAQGRDYGYTF
d_call: -
v_call: TRBV6-5
j_call: TRBJ1-2
clone_size: -

cdr3_nt: TGCGCCAGCAGCTTGGTTTACGGGGATACGCAGTATTTT
cdr3_aa: CASSLVYGDTQYF
d_call: -
v_call: TRBV5-1
j_call: TRBJ2-3
clone_size: -

cdr3_nt: TGTGCCAGCTCACCACCGTGGCGGGGCACCGGGGAGCTGTTTTTT
cdr3_aa: CASSPPWRGTGELFF
d_call: -
v_call: TRBV18
j_call: TRBJ2-2
clone_size: -

cdr3_nt: TGCGCCAGCAGCCTGACAGGGGGAGGTGGGGACACTGAAGCTTTCTTT
cdr3_aa: CASSLTGGGGDTEAFF
d_call: TRBD1
v_call: TRBV5-1
j_call: TRBJ1-1
clone_size: -

cdr3_nt: TGTGCCAGCAGCGTAGGCGGGGGGGCGGGGGAGACCCAGTACTTC
cdr3_aa: CASSVGGGAGETQYF
d_call: TRBD2
v_call: TRBV9
j_call: TRBJ2-5
clone_size: -

cdr3_nt: TGCAGCGTTGTATATAGCGGGGTGATCGGTGAGCAGTTCTTC
cdr3_aa: CSVVYSGVIGEQFF
d_call: TRBD2
v_call: TRBV29-1
j_call: TRBJ2-1
clone_size: -

cdr3_nt: TGTGCCAGCTCACCGCGACAGGAAAACACTGAAGCTTTCTTT
cdr3_aa: CASSPRQENTEAFF
d_call: -
v_call: TRBV18
j_call: TRBJ1-1
clone_size: -

cdr3_nt: TGTGCCAGCAGCCCTAAGACAGGGAAACACGAGCAGTACTTC
cdr3_aa: CASSPKTGKHEQYF
d_call: TRBD1
v_call: TRBV11-1
j_call: TRBJ2-7
clone_size: -

cdr3_nt: TGTGCCAGCTGGTCCGGGACAGGGAAAGGTGGCTACACCTTC
cdr3_aa: CASWSGTGKGGYTF
d_call: TRBD1
v_call: TRBV18
j_call: TRBJ1-2
clone_size: -

cdr3_nt: TGTGCCAGCAGCGTAGACGCGGCGCAGCTAGCCAAAAACATTCAGTACTTC
cdr3_aa: CASSVDAAQLAKNIQYF
d_call: -
v_call: TRBV9
j_call: TRBJ2-4
clone_size: -

cdr3_nt: TGTGCCAGCAGCCCTCTAGCGGGGGGAGAAGATACGCAGTATTTT
cdr3_aa: CASSPLAGGEDTQYF
d_call: TRBD2
v_call: TRBV5-4
j_call: TRBJ2-3
clone_size: -

cdr3_nt: TGTGCCAGCAGCCGTGGCGGAATGAACACTGAAGCTTTCTTT
cdr3_aa: CASSRGGMNTEAFF
d_call: -
v_call: TRBV7-9
j_call: TRBJ1-1
clone_size: -

cdr3_nt: TGTGCCAGCAGCTTAGTGGGGCAGGCCCAGTACTTC
cdr3_aa: CASSLVGQAQYF
d_call: -
v_call: TRBV7-2
j_call: TRBJ2-5
clone_size: -

cdr3_nt: TGTGCCAGCGACTGGGGGGGGAATACGAATTCACCCCTCCACTTT
cdr3_aa: CASDWGGNTNSPLHF
d_call: -
v_call: TRBV7-2
j_call: TRBJ1-6
clone_size: -

cdr3_nt: TGTGCCAGCAGCCCCCGACTAGCGATAGATACGCAGTATTTT
cdr3_aa: CASSPRLAIDTQYF
d_call: TRBD2
v_call: TRBV9
j_call: TRBJ2-3
clone_size: -

cdr3_nt: TGTGCCAGCAGCTTAGAACGGCTGGGCGGGCAAGAGACCCAGTACTTC
cdr3_aa: CASSLERLGGQETQYF
d_call: -
v_call: TRBV11-1
j_call: TRBJ2-5
clone_size: -

cdr3_nt: TGTGCCAGCAGCCACCAGGTAGGGGAAAACACTGAAGCTTTCTTT
cdr3_aa: CASSHQVGENTEAFF
d_call: -
v_call: TRBV9
j_call: TRBJ1-1
clone_size: few

cdr3_nt: TGTGCCAGTAGTCCGCCGGGACAGCTCTCCACCTTC
cdr3_aa: CASSPPGQLSTF
d_call: TRBD1
v_call: TRBV19
j_call: TRBJ1-2
clone_size: once

cdr3_nt: TGTGCCATTCCCGGGACAGGGAACACTGAAGCTTTCTTT
cdr3_aa: CAIPGTGNTEAFF
d_call: TRBD1
v_call: TRBV2
j_call: TRBJ1-1
clone_size: -

cdr3_nt: TGCAGCGCCGGGACAGGGGGAAGAGCTTTCTTT
cdr3_aa: CSAGTGGRAFF
d_call: TRBD1
v_call: TRBV29-1
j_call: TRBJ1-1
clone_size: -

cdr3_nt: TGTGCCAGCAGCCCCCAGACTAGCGGCCTCTACGAGCAGTACTTC
cdr3_aa: CASSPQTSGLYEQYF
d_call: TRBD2
v_call: TRBV7-2
j_call: TRBJ2-7
clone_size: -

cdr3_nt: TGTGCCAGCACCCTAGGTCCAGGGGGTGGCTACACCTTC
cdr3_aa: CASTLGPGGGYTF
d_call: TRBD1
v_call: TRBV5-4
j_call: TRBJ1-2
clone_size: -

cdr3_nt: TGTGCCAGCAGCTTTAGCGGGGGCCCCCAAGAGACCCAGTACTTC
cdr3_aa: CASSFSGGPQETQYF
d_call: TRBD2
v_call: TRBV5-6
j_call: TRBJ2-5
clone_size: -

cdr3_nt: TGTGCCAGCAGTTTCAGGGTACCAACCTATGGCTACACCTTC
cdr3_aa: CASSFRVPTYGYTF
d_call: -
v_call: TRBV27
j_call: TRBJ1-2
clone_size: once

cdr3_nt: TGTGCCAGCACCTTAACAGGGGGAGAGACCCAGTACTTC
cdr3_aa: CASTLTGGETQYF
d_call: TRBD1
v_call: TRBV6-1
j_call: TRBJ2-5
clone_size: -

cdr3_nt: TGTGCCAGCAGCCAAGGGACAGGGAGCTATGGCTACACCTTC
cdr3_aa: CASSQGTGSYGYTF
d_call: TRBD1
v_call: TRBV4-2
j_call: TRBJ1-2
clone_size: -

cdr3_nt: TGTGCCAGCAGCCCCGTCGGGACGGGAGGGCAGACCCAGTACTTC
cdr3_aa: CASSPVGTGGQTQYF
d_call: TRBD2
v_call: TRBV13
j_call: TRBJ2-5
clone_size: -

cdr3_nt: TGCGCCAGCACCTCCCCGGGAATAAAATCCACAGATACGCAGTATTTT
cdr3_aa: CASTSPGIKSTDTQYF
d_call: -
v_call: TRBV23-1
j_call: TRBJ2-3
clone_size: -

cdr3_nt: TGTGCCAGCAGCTACCCTCTAGCGGGGCCGTCCCAAGAGACCCAGTACTTC
cdr3_aa: CASSYPLAGPSQETQYF
d_call: TRBD2
v_call: TRBV7-6
j_call: TRBJ2-5
clone_size: -

cdr3_nt: TGTGCCAGCAGTGAGGACACTAACTATGGCTACACCTTC
cdr3_aa: CASSEDTNYGYTF
d_call: -
v_call: TRBV6-4
j_call: TRBJ1-2
clone_size: few

cdr3_nt: TGTGCCAGCAGCGTATCACTAGCGGGCACAAGCTCCTACAATGAGCAGTTCTTC
cdr3_aa: CASSVSLAGTSSYNEQFF
d_call: TRBD2
v_call: TRBV9
j_call: TRBJ2-1
clone_size: -

cdr3_nt: TGTGCCAGCCTTAGCGGGGGGCCGGGTACCGGGGAGCTGTTTTTT
cdr3_aa: CASLSGGPGTGELFF
d_call: TRBD2
v_call: TRBV6-5
j_call: TRBJ2-2
clone_size: -

cdr3_nt: TGTGCCAGCAGTGGTCCGGCGGGGGGGGAGACCCAGTACTTC
cdr3_aa: CASSGPAGGETQYF
d_call: TRBD2
v_call: TRBV25-1
j_call: TRBJ2-5
clone_size: once

cdr3_nt: TGTGCCAGTAGTCCCGGGGGGGGATACGAGCAGTACTTC
cdr3_aa: CASSPGGGYEQYF
d_call: TRBD2
v_call: TRBV19
j_call: TRBJ2-7
clone_size: -

cdr3_nt: TGTGCCAGCAGTTACCGGGACAGGGGGTATGGCTACACCTTC
cdr3_aa: CASSYRDRGYGYTF
d_call: TRBD1
v_call: TRBV6-5
j_call: TRBJ1-2
clone_size: -

cdr3_nt: TGTGCCAGCAGTTACTCGGGGACAGGGCATGAAAAACTGTTTTTT
cdr3_aa: CASSYSGTGHEKLFF
d_call: TRBD1
v_call: TRBV6-6
j_call: TRBJ1-4
clone_size: -

cdr3_nt: TGTGCCAGCAGTGAGACTAGCGGGGGGGCTCGTAACGAGCAGTACTTC
cdr3_aa: CASSETSGGARNEQYF
d_call: TRBD2
v_call: TRBV6-1
j_call: TRBJ2-7
clone_size: few

cdr3_nt: TGTGCCAGCACCCCCCCGGGGGGGACCTACAATGAGCAGTTCTTC
cdr3_aa: CASTPPGGTYNEQFF
d_call: TRBD2
v_call: TRBV6-5
j_call: TRBJ2-1
clone_size: -

cdr3_nt: TGTGCCAGCAGCTATCCGATGCGGGGCGGAATTGCGGATGAAAAACTGTTTTTT
cdr3_aa: CASSYPMRGGIADEKLFF
d_call: -
v_call: TRBV7-9
j_call: TRBJ1-4
clone_size: -

cdr3_nt: TGTGCCAGCAGCTCGACAGTGAGCAATCAGCCCCAGCATTTT
cdr3_aa: CASSSTVSNQPQHF
d_call: -
v_call: TRBV5-6
j_call: TRBJ1-5
clone_size: -